This TCR beta chain was identified in a study of shared clonotypes between healthy human individuals. Study as a whole: Donors were a couple of women and three men aged 18 to 49.

Each subset's genomic DNA was shared equally among a number of immunoSEQ plates. The method was immunoSEQ multiplex PCR; TCRdb's version includes in-frame clones alone and lacks a portion of them. The sample includes roughly 2 million clones, 95% of them seen just once. Concerning this clone itself: What it recognizes is unknown.

All of the donors resided in Nashville, Tennessee, and each was a Caucasian adult. This CDR3 contains 15 residues. The junction had 6 bases not matched to a gene; V was cut back by 5 bases and J by 5 bases. From germline, CDR1 is ENHRY and CDR2 SYGVKD. Study-wide findings and caveats: Measured sharing among donors was expected to vary with sequencing depth.

What was sequenced was naive CD4+ T cells sorted from blood. Subset described: CD45RA+ positively selected. The chain recombines TRBV10-3 with TRBJ2-7, with 13 positions matching TRBD2. The source is a man in his late teens or twenties in good health. The CDR3 spells CAISLGLAGVNEQYF. The CDR3 nucleotides read TGTGCCATCAGTCTAGGACTAGCGGGAGTCAACGAGCAGTACTTC.